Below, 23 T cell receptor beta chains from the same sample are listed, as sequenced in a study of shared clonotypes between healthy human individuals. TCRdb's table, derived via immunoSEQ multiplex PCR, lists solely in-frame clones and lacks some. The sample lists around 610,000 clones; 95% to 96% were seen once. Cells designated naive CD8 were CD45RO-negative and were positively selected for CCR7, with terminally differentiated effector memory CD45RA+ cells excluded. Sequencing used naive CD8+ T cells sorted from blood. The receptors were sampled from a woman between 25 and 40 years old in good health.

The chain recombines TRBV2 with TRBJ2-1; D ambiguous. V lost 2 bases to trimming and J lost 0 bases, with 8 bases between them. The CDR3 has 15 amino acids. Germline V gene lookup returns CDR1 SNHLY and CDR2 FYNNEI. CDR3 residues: CASSESSYSYNEQFF. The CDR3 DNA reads TGTGCCAGCAGTGAATCTTCTTACTCCTACAATGAGCAGTTCTTC.

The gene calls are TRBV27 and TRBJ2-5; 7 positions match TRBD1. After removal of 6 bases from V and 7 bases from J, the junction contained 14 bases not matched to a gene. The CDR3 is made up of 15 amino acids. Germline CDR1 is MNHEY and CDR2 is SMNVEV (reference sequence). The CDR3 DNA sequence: TGTGCCAGCAGCACCCGCGAGGGACAGTTTTCGACCCAGTACTTC. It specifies CASSTREGQFSTQYF.

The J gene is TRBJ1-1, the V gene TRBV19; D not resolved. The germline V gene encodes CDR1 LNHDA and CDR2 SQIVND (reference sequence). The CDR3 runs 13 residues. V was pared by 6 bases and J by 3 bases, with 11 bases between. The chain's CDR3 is CASRPLWDTEAFF. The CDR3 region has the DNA TGTGCCAGTAGACCCTTGTGGGACACTGAAGCTTTCTTT.

The CDR3 loop reads CASSSGGNEQYF. CDR3 bases: TGTGCCAGCAGCTCCGGGGGGAACGAGCAGTACTTC. This rearrangement joins TRBV7-9 to TRBJ2-7; 7 nucleotides line up with TRBD2. Trimming took 4 bases from V and 5 from J; bases not matched to a gene: 2. CDR3 length equals 12 residues. Germline assignment: CDR1 SEHNR and CDR2 FQNEAQ (reference sequence).

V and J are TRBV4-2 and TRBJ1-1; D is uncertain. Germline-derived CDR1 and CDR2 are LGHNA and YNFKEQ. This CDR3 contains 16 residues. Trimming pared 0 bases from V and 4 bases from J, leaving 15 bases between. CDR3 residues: CASSQDAGEGITEAFF. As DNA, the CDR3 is TGTGCCAGCAGCCAAGATGCCGGGGAGGGCATCACTGAAGCTTTCTTT.

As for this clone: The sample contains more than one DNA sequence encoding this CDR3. The CDR3: CASSLTGSSYNEQFF. The CDR3 DNA follows: TGTGCCAGCAGTCTTACAGGGAGCTCCTACAATGAGCAGTTCTTC. The chain links TRBV27 to TRBJ2-1; tentatively, D is TRBD1 (6 bases). The CDR3 consists of 15 residues. V gave up 5 bases and J gave up 0 bases, with 11 bases separating them. Germline V gene data show CDR1 as MNHEY and CDR2 as SMNVEV (reference sequence).

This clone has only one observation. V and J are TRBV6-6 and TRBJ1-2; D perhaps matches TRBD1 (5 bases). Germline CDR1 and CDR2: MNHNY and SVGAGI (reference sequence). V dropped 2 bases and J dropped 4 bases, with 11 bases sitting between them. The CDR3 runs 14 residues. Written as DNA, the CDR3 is TGTGCCAGCAGTTACGACAGACCCATCTATGGCTACACCTTC. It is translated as CASSYDRPIYGYTF.

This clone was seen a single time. Here the CDR3 reads CAAQVGNQPQHF. Written as DNA, the CDR3 is TGTGCGGCCCAGGTAGGAAATCAGCCCCAGCATTTT. The chain has TRBV19 and TRBJ1-5; D is unclear. The CDR3 runs 12 residues. Germline V gene sequence: CDR1 LNHDA, CDR2 SQIVND (reference sequence).

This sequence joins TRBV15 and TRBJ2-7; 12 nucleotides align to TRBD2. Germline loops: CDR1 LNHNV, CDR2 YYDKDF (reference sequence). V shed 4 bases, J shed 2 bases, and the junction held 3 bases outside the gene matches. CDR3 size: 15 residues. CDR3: CATSIRLAGAYEQYF. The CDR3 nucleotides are TGTGCCACCAGCATCCGACTAGCGGGAGCCTACGAGCAGTACTTC.

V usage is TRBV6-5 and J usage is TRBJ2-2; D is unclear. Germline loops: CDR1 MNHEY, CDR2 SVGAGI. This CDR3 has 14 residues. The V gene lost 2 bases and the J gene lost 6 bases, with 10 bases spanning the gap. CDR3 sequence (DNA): TGTGCCAGCAGTTACGGTAGTCGCCCCGGGGAGCTGTTTTTT. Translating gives CASSYGSRPGELFF.

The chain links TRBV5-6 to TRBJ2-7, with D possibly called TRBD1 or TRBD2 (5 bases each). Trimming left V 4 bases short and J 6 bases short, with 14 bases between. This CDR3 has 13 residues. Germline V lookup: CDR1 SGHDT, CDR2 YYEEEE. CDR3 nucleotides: TGTGCCAGCAGCCGGACCTCTGGGGGCGAGCAGTACTTC. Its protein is CASSRTSGGEQYF.

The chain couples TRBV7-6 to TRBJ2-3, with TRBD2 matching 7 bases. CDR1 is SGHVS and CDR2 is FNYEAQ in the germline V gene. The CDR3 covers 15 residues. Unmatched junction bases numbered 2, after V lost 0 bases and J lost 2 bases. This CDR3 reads CASSLAGGPTDTQYF. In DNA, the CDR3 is TGTGCCAGCAGCTTAGCGGGAGGGCCCACAGATACGCAGTATTTT.

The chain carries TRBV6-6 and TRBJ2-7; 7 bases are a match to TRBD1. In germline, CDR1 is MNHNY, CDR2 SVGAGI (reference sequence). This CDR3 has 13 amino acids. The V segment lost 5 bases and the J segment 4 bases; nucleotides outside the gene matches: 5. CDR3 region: CASSLGTDYEQYF. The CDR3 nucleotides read TGTGCCAGCAGTCTTGGGACAGATTACGAGCAGTACTTC.

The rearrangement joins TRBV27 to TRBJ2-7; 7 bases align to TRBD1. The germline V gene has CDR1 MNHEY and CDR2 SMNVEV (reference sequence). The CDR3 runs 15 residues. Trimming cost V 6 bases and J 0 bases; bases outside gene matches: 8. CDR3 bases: TGTGCCAGCAGCCTTGGGACAGTTGGCTCCTACGAGCAGTACTTC. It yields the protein CASSLGTVGSYEQYF.

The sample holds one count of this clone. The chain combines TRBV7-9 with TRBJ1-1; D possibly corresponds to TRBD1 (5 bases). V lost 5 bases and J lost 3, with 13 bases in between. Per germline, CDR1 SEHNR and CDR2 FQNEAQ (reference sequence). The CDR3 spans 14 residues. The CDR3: CASSITGGDTEAFF. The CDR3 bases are TGTGCCAGCAGCATCACTGGGGGTGACACTGAAGCTTTCTTT.

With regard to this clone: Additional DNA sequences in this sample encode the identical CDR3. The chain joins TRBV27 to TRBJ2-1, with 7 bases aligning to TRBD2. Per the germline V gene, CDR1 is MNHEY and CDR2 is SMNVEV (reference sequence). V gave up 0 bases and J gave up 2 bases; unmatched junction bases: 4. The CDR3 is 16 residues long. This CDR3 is CASSLSAGETYNEQFF. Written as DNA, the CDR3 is TGTGCCAGCAGTTTATCGGCGGGAGAAACCTACAATGAGCAGTTCTTC.

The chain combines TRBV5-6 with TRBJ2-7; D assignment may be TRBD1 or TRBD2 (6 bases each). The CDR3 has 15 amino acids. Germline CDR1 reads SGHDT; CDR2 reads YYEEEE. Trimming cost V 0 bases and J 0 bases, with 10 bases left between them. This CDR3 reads CASSLGGGGSYEQYF. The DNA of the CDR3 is TGTGCCAGCAGCTTGGGAGGGGGAGGCTCCTACGAGCAGTACTTC.

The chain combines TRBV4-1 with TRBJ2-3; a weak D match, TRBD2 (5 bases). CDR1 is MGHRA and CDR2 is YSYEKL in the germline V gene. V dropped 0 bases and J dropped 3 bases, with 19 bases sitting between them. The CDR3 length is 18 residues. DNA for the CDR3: TGCGCCAGCAGCCAAGATGACGGGCTCCCGAGCGGTACAGATACGCAGTATTTT. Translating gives CASSQDDGLPSGTDTQYF.

The CDR3 loop reads CASSYGGPNQPQHF. For the CDR3, the DNA is TGTGCCAGCAGTTACGGGGGACCCAATCAGCCCCAGCATTTT. The V call is TRBV6-5, the J call TRBJ1-5, with TRBD1 as a possible D gene (5 bases). Germline CDR1 reads MNHEY; CDR2 reads SVGAGI. V was clipped by 2 bases and J by 3 bases, with 8 bases between them. The CDR3 spans 14 residues.

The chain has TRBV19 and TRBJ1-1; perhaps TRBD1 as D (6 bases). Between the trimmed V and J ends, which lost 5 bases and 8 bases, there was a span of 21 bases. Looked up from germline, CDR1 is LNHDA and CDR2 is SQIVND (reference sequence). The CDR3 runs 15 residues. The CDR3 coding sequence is TGTGCCAGTAGTGCAGAACAGGGAGGCGGGGGGGAAGCTTTCTTT. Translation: CASSAEQGGGGEAFF.

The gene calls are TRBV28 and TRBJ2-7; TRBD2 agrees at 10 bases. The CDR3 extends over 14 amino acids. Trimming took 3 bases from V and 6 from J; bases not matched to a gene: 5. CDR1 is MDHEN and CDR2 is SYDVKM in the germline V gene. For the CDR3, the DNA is TGTGCCAGCAGTTTTGAGCGGGAGGGAATCGAGCAGTACTTC. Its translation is CASSFEREGIEQYF.

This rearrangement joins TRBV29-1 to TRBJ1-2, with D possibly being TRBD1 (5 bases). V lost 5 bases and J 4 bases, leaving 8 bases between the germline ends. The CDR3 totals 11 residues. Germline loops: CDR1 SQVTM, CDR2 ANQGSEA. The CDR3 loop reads CSVRQLYGYTF. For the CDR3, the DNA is TGCAGCGTTAGACAGCTCTATGGCTACACCTTC.

The CDR3 is CASSFSQGSLTYEQYF. CDR3 DNA: TGTGCCAGCAGTTTTTCACAGGGATCTCTTACCTACGAGCAGTACTTC. The chain links TRBV27 to TRBJ2-7, with D perhaps TRBD1 (6 bases). The CDR3 loop spans 16 amino acids. Trimming stripped 3 bases from V and 2 bases from J, with 17 bases between. Germline V gene sequence: CDR1 MNHEY, CDR2 SMNVEV (reference sequence).